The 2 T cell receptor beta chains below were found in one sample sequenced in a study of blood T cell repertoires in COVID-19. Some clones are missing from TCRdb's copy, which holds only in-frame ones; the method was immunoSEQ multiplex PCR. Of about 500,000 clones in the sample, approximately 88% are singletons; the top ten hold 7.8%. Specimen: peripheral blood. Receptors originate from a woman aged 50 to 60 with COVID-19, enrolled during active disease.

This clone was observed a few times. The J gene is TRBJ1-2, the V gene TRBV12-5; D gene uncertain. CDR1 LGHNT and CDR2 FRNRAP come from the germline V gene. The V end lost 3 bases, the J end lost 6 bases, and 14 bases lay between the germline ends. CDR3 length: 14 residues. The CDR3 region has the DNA TGTGCTAGTGGTTTCTACCCGGGAGTCGATGGCTACACCTTC. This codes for CASGFYPGVDGYTF.

CDR3 in DNA: TGTGCCAGCAGCTTAGCAGGGGACTATGGCTACACCTTC. Encoded protein: CASSLAGDYGYTF. V and J are TRBV7-6 and TRBJ1-2; D perhaps matches TRBD1 (5 bases). CDR1 is SGHVS, CDR2 FNYEAQ, per germline. Trimming took 0 bases from V and 3 from J, leaving 5 bases between them. The CDR3 totals 13 residues.